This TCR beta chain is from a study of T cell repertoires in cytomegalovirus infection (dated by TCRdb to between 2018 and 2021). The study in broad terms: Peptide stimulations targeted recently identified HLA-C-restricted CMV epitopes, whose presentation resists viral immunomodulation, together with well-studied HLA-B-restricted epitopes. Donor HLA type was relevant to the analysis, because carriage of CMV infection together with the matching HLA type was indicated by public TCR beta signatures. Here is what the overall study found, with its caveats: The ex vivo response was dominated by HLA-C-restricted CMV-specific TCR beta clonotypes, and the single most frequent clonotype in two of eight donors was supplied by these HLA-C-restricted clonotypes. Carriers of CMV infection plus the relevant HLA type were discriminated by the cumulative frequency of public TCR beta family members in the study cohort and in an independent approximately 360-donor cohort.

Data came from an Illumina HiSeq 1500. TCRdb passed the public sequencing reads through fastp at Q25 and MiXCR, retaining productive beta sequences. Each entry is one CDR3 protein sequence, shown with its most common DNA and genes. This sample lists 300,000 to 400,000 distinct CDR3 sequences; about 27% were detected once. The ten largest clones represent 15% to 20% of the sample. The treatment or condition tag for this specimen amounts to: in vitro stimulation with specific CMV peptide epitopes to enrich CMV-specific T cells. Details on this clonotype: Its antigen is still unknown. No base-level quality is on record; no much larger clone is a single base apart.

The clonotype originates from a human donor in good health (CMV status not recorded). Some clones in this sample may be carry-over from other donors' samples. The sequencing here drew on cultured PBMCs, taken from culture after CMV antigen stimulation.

The CDR3 sequence is CASLSTGRRNSPLHF. The DNA sequence is as follows: TGTGCCAGCCTTTCGACAGGGCGTAGGAATTCACCCCTCCACTTT. The rearranged chain carries TRBV2 and TRBJ1-6; TRBD1 agrees with 7 junctional bases. The CDR3 has 15 amino acids, counting the end cysteine and phenylalanine. The kept DNA is CDR3 alone, 45 bases in frame from the first base. Trimming removed 8 bases from V and 7 bases from J; the gene matches leave 11 bases unexplained. The germline V gene specifies SNHLY as CDR1 and FYNNEI as CDR2. Reference TRBV2 and TRBJ1-6 genes cover what lies past the CDR3, so the full variable domain is EPEVTQTPSHQVTQMGQEVILRCVPISNHLYFYWYRQILGQKVEFLVSFYNNEISEKSEIFDDQFSVERPDGSNFTLKIRSTKLEDSAMYFCASLSTGRRNSPLHFGNGTRLTVT.